The 32 T cell receptor beta chains below come from one sample, sequenced in a study of blood T cell repertoires in COVID-19 (dated by TCRdb to about 2020). Receptor amplification or capture employed the immunoSEQ multiplex PCR assay. TCRdb holds this immuneACCESS table with in-frame rearrangements only. Some clones are missing; in checked studies, unresolved V genes explain under half, and the rest has no known cause. For this sample the table gives around 260,000 clones, of which around 90% were detected only once. Clones ranked in the top ten supply 10% of the sample. Input material: peripheral blood. Source of these receptors: an older woman with COVID-19, enrolled during active disease.

This chain uses TRBV30 with TRBJ1-1; D is undetermined. V lost 3 bases to trimming and J lost 4 bases, with 12 bases between them. CDR1 and CDR2 from the germline V gene are GTSNPN and SVGIG (reference sequence). This CDR3 is built from 13 residues. As DNA, the CDR3 is TGTGCCTGGAGGGAGGCTGAGGTCACTGAAGCTTTCTTT. It codes for CAWREAEVTEAFF.

Of note for this clone: Distinct nucleotide sequences in the sample also encode this CDR3. J is TRBJ1-5 and V is TRBV19; D may be TRBD1 (6 bases). The CDR3 covers 15 residues. Looked up from germline, CDR1 is LNHDA and CDR2 is SQIVND (reference sequence). V was pared by 5 bases and J by 6 bases, with 17 bases between. The CDR3 nucleotides are TGTGCCAGTAGTCGGAGGGGGGGCGAAGGTCAGCCCCAGCATTTT. It specifies CASSRRGGEGQPQHF.

In nucleotides, the CDR3 is TGTGCCAGTAGTTTAGGGACTGACAATGGGGGCTACACCTTC. This codes for CASSLGTDNGGYTF. The chain has TRBV19 and TRBJ1-2; tentative D call: TRBD1 (5 bases). The CDR3 is 14 amino acids. Germline V gene lookup returns CDR1 LNHDA and CDR2 SQIVND (reference sequence). The V and J ends lost 5 bases and 8 bases respectively, with 18 bases between them.

The CDR3 loop reads CASSSTGGVGNTIYF. CDR3 sequence (DNA): TGTGCCAGTAGCTCGACAGGGGGCGTTGGAAACACCATATATTTT. The V call is TRBV19, the J call TRBJ1-3, with TRBD1 matching 10 bases. The CDR3 has 15 residues. Germline assignment: CDR1 LNHDA and CDR2 SQIVND (reference sequence). With V trimmed by 6 bases and J by 3 bases, 5 bases remained unmatched.

This rearrangement joins TRBV30 to TRBJ2-7; D perhaps matches TRBD2 (5 bases). The V end was cut by 7 bases, the J end by 0 bases, with 25 bases between. Germline-derived CDR1 and CDR2 are GTSNPN and SVGIG (reference sequence). The CDR3 is 17 residues long. This chain's CDR3 is CASLNFVGVGSSYEQYF. The CDR3 region has the DNA TGTGCCTCTTTAAATTTCGTCGGGGTAGGGAGCTCCTACGAGCAGTACTTC.

The rearrangement uses TRBV10-3 and TRBJ2-1; D perhaps matches TRBD1 (6 bases). V lost 4 bases and J 2 bases, leaving 15 bases between the germline ends. This CDR3 comprises 16 residues. The V gene's germline CDR1 is ENHRY and CDR2 SYGVKD. The CDR3 DNA follows: TGTGCCATCAGTGGGGGGCAGTCTTGGACCTACAATGAGCAGTTCTTC. This gives the protein CAISGGQSWTYNEQFF.

The chain carries TRBV2 and TRBJ2-1; 10 positions match TRBD2. Germline CDR1 and CDR2: SNHLY and FYNNEI. Losses at the gene ends were 8 bases for V and 7 bases for J; bases not matched to a gene: 8. The CDR3 totals 14 residues. The CDR3 sequence is CASRPGLALNEQFF. As DNA, the CDR3 is TGTGCCAGCCGACCGGGACTAGCGTTGAATGAGCAGTTCTTC.

V gene TRBV5-1 combines with J gene TRBJ2-7; D may be TRBD2 (5 bases). This CDR3 region has 13 residues. Per the germline V gene, CDR1 is SGHRS and CDR2 is YFSETQ. V was pared by 0 bases and J by 7 bases, with 11 bases between. CDR3 sequence: CASSLGLLAEQYF. The CDR3 region has the DNA TGCGCCAGCAGCTTGGGACTATTAGCTGAGCAGTACTTC.

The chain uses TRBV12-5 and TRBJ2-5, with 9 bases fitting TRBD2. CDR3 length: 14 amino acids. V trimming: 4 bases; J trimming: 4 bases; junction bases outside the gene matches: 4. CDR1 and CDR2 from the germline V gene are LGHNT and FRNRAP. The CDR3 nucleotides are TGTGCTAGTGGTTCCGGACTAGCGCCAGAGACCCAGTACTTC. It yields the protein CASGSGLAPETQYF.

V is TRBV6-2 or TRBV6-3 and J is TRBJ1-1; the match to TRBD1 covers 10 bases. J lost 3 bases, V lost 2 bases, and 0 bases had no gene match. Germline values: CDR1 MNHEY, CDR2 SVGEGT. The CDR3 extends over 14 amino acids. In nucleotides, the CDR3 is TGTGCCAGCAGTTACGGGACAGGGGACACTGAAGCTTTCTTT. Translating it yields CASSYGTGDTEAFF.

V usage is TRBV5-4 and J usage is TRBJ1-2, with D uncertain. The CDR3 length is 14 residues. With 1 base removed from V and 0 bases from J, the gap between germline ends came to 7 bases. Germline V gene lookup returns CDR1 SGHNT and CDR2 YYREEE (reference sequence). This CDR3 is CASSLWSTNYGYTF. For the CDR3, the DNA is TGTGCCAGCAGCTTGTGGAGCACTAACTATGGCTACACCTTC.

The chain employs TRBV28 and TRBJ1-5; TRBD1 matches 7 bases. Germline CDR1 MDHEN, CDR2 SYDVKM. V was pared by 6 bases and J by 3 bases, with 5 bases of the junction left unmatched. The CDR3 has 14 amino acids. In DNA, the CDR3 is TGTGCCAGCAGCACGACAGGGATCAATCAGCCCCAGCATTTT. It encodes CASSTTGINQPQHF.

CDR3 in amino acids: CSATGGGYTF. The DNA for the CDR3 is TGCAGTGCCACAGGGGGAGGCTACACCTTC. The chain uses TRBV20-1 and TRBJ1-2, with 8 nucleotides matching TRBD1. This CDR3 is built from 10 residues. Germline CDR1 is DFQATT and CDR2 is SNEGSKA (reference sequence). With 6 bases clipped from V and 8 bases from J, the junction kept 2 bases outside the gene matches.

J is TRBJ2-5 and V is TRBV5-1; D remains unclear. Trimming left V 5 bases short and J 1 base short, with 12 bases between. The CDR3 runs 14 residues. Germline V gene sequence: CDR1 SGHRS, CDR2 YFSETQ. CDR3 sequence (DNA): TGCGCCAGCAGAGTTGAGCTCCTCCAAGAGACCCAGTACTTC. Translating gives CASRVELLQETQYF. Using reference TRBV5-1 and TRBJ2-5 for the parts outside the CDR3, the full variable domain is KAGVTQTPRYLIKTRGQQVTLSCSPISGHRSVSWYQQTPGQGLQFLFEYFSETQRNKGNFPGRFSGRQFSNSRSEMNVSTLELGDSALYLCASRVELLQETQYFGPGTRLLVL.

The chain couples TRBV5-1 to TRBJ1-4; tentative D call: TRBD1 (6 bases). Germline CDR1 and CDR2: SGHRS and YFSETQ. The CDR3 totals 14 residues. The V gene lost 5 bases and the J gene lost 4 bases, with 12 bases spanning the gap. The CDR3 DNA follows: TGCGCCAGCAGACCGGACAGTTATAATGAAAAACTGTTTTTT. Its translation is CASRPDSYNEKLFF.

V usage is TRBV24-1 and J usage is TRBJ2-2; D is perhaps TRBD2 (6 bases). The V and J ends lost 5 bases and 4 bases respectively, with 16 bases between them. This CDR3 is 16 amino acids long. Germline V gene sequence: CDR1 KGHDR, CDR2 SFDVKD. The CDR3 nucleotides are TGTGCCACCAGTGTTGGAGGGTGGCGGGGCACCGGGGAGCTGTTTTTT. It yields the protein CATSVGGWRGTGELFF.

V usage is TRBV4-1 and J usage is TRBJ2-7; 12 nucleotides agree with TRBD2. Germline CDR1 reads MGHRA; CDR2 reads YSYEKL. The length of the CDR3 is 15 residues. V shed 4 bases, J shed 3 bases, and the junction held 4 bases outside the gene matches. DNA for the CDR3: TGCGCCAGCAGCCCTGGACTAGCGGGACACTACGAGCAGTACTTC. It is translated as CASSPGLAGHYEQYF.

The chain links TRBV20-1 to TRBJ2-1; no firm D call. The V gene's germline CDR1 is DFQATT and CDR2 SNEGSKA (reference sequence). The CDR3 contains 15 residues. Trimming took 3 bases from V and 0 from J, leaving 12 bases between them. The CDR3 region has the DNA TGCAGTGCTAGTTTCGCAGATCCCTCCTACAATGAGCAGTTCTTC. It yields the protein CSASFADPSYNEQFF.

The CDR3 region is CASSEQGAGNTIYF. The CDR3 nucleotides are TGTGCCAGCAGCGAGCAGGGTGCTGGAAACACCATATATTTT. This chain uses TRBV11-2 with TRBJ1-3; tentatively, D is TRBD1 (5 bases). The CDR3 contains 14 residues. V was trimmed by 5 bases and J by 2 bases, leaving 10 bases between them. Germline CDR1 is SGHAT and CDR2 is FQNNGV. Full variable domain (outside the CDR3, taken from reference TRBV11-2 and TRBJ1-3): EAGVAQSPRYKIIEKRQSVAFWCNPISGHATLYWYQQILGQGPKLLIQFQNNGVVDDSQLPKDRFSAERLKGVDSTLKIQPAKLEDSAVYLCASSEQGAGNTIYFGEGSWLTVV.

The chain links TRBV3-1 (or the pseudogene TRBV3-2) to TRBJ2-1; 10 nucleotides line up with TRBD1. After removal of 1 base from V and 6 bases from J, the junction contained 3 bases not matched to a gene. The CDR3 is 15 amino acids. CDR1 LGHDT and CDR2 YNNKEL come from the germline V gene (reference sequence). This CDR3 reads CASSQGTGGSNEQFF. For the CDR3, the DNA is TGTGCCAGCAGCCAAGGGACAGGGGGTTCCAATGAGCAGTTCTTC.

This clone was seen once. The rearrangement links TRBV11-3 to TRBJ1-1; D perhaps matches TRBD1 (5 bases). There are 11 residues in the CDR3. V lost 2 bases and J lost 7, with 5 bases in between. The V gene's germline CDR1 is SGHNT and CDR2 YENEEA. CDR3 in DNA: TGTGCCAGCAGCTTACAGGGTGAAGCTTTCTTT. Amino acids: CASSLQGEAFF.

The gene calls are TRBV6-5 and TRBJ1-2; the D is unclear. Trimming took 0 bases from V and 1 from J, leaving 9 bases between them. CDR3 length equals 15 residues. Germline V gene sequence: CDR1 MNHEY, CDR2 SVGAGI. Written as DNA, the CDR3 is TGTGCCAGCAGTTACTCGAGGCTGGATAACTATGGCTACACCTTC. The encoded protein is CASSYSRLDNYGYTF.

V usage is TRBV4-3 and J usage is TRBJ2-3; the D gene is possibly TRBD2 (5 bases). V lost 3 bases to trimming and J lost 2 bases, with 9 bases between them. CDR1 is LGHNA and CDR2 is YSLEER in the germline V gene. The CDR3 has 14 residues. The CDR3 protein is CASSHGEPTDTQYF. The CDR3 DNA reads TGCGCCAGCAGCCATGGGGAGCCCACAGATACGCAGTATTTT.

This chain links TRBV16 with TRBJ2-1, with D unclear. Trimming stripped 6 bases from V and 5 bases from J, with 11 bases between. Germline CDR1 and CDR2: KGHSY and FQNENV. The CDR3 totals 13 residues. The CDR3 loop is CASSKTANNEQFF. For the CDR3, the DNA is TGTGCCAGCAGTAAAACAGCAAACAATGAGCAGTTCTTC.

The CDR3 protein is CASSYHGEQYF. In nucleotides, the CDR3 is TGTGCCAGCAGTTACCACGGCGAGCAGTACTTC. The chain has TRBV6-5 and TRBJ2-7; D gene ambiguous. Germline V gene lookup returns CDR1 MNHEY and CDR2 SVGAGI. The CDR3 covers 11 residues. V lost 2 bases and J 6 bases, leaving 5 bases between the germline ends.

V and J are TRBV19 and TRBJ2-1; D gene uncertain. Per the germline V gene, CDR1 is LNHDA and CDR2 is SQIVND (reference sequence). The CDR3 sequence is 14 residues long. The V end was cut by 2 bases, the J end by 3 bases, with 8 bases between. CDR3 amino acids: CASSIRQDYNEQFF. The DNA of the CDR3 is TGTGCCAGTAGTATACGACAAGACTACAATGAGCAGTTCTTC.

The rearrangement links TRBV5-5 to TRBJ1-5; 8 nucleotides agree with TRBD1. Germline CDR1 is SGHKS and CDR2 is YYEKEE (reference sequence). V shed 5 bases, J shed 4 bases, and the junction held 8 bases outside the gene matches. CDR3 length: 15 amino acids. This chain's CDR3 is CASRKQGDGNQPQHF. The CDR3 DNA is TGTGCCAGCAGGAAACAGGGGGATGGAAATCAGCCCCAGCATTTT. Full variable domain (rest looked up from reference TRBV5-5 and TRBJ1-5): DAGVTQSPTHLIKTRGQQVTLRCSPISGHKSVSWYQQVLGQGPQFIFQYYEKEERGRGNFPDRFSARQFPNYSSELNVNALLLGDSALYLCASRKQGDGNQPQHFGDGTRLSIL.

To note about this clone: Other DNA sequences in the sample encode the same CDR3. The chain couples TRBV6-5 to TRBJ2-7; a possible D gene is TRBD1 (5 bases). The CDR3 has 13 amino acids. With 2 bases removed from V and 4 bases from J, the gap between germline ends came to 9 bases. Germline lookup yields CDR1 MNHEY and CDR2 SVGAGI. CDR3: CASSYGRAYEQYF. The DNA of the CDR3 is TGTGCCAGCAGTTACGGCAGGGCATACGAGCAGTACTTC.

The chain joins TRBV5-1 to TRBJ2-7; TRBD2 matches at 7 bases. Unmatched junction bases numbered 4, after V lost 4 bases and J lost 3 bases. The CDR3 runs 13 residues. Germline V gene lookup returns CDR1 SGHRS and CDR2 YFSETQ. This CDR3 is CASSPASGYEQYF. The CDR3 nucleotides are TGCGCCAGCAGCCCCGCTAGCGGCTACGAGCAGTACTTC.

V gene TRBV3-1 (or the pseudogene TRBV3-2) combines with J gene TRBJ2-2, with TRBD2 identical over 13 bases. V lost 4 bases and J lost 4; bases outside the gene matches: 6. Germline-derived CDR1 and CDR2 are LGHDT and YNNKEL (reference sequence). The length of the CDR3 is 17 residues. The DNA of the CDR3 is TGTGCCAGCAGCCCCGGACTAGCGGGAGTGGGCACCGGGGAGCTGTTTTTT. The encoded protein is CASSPGLAGVGTGELFF.

The chain is built from TRBV24-1 and TRBJ2-1; possible D gene TRBD2, 5 bases. The CDR3 sequence is 14 residues long. In germline, CDR1 is KGHDR, CDR2 SFDVKD. Trimming removed 4 bases from V and 6 bases from J, with 12 bases in between. The CDR3 sequence: CATSDQTSSNEQFF. The CDR3 DNA sequence: TGTGCCACCAGTGACCAAACTAGTTCCAATGAGCAGTTCTTC.

The rearrangement uses TRBV18 and TRBJ2-2; D possibly corresponds to TRBD1 (5 bases). Trimming took 6 bases from V and 4 from J, leaving 21 bases between them. Germline lookup yields CDR1 KGHSH and CDR2 LQKENI. This CDR3 contains 17 residues. CDR3 protein: CASSEHGAQVGTGELFF. The CDR3 nucleotides read TGTGCCAGCTCCGAACATGGGGCGCAGGTTGGCACCGGGGAGCTGTTTTTT.